These T cell receptor beta chains were read from a single sample in a study of pediatric ulcerative colitis. Using immunoSEQ multiplex PCR, the repertoire was profiled, and TCRdb retains in-frame clones only, with some absent. Of 15,000 to 20,000 clones listed, roughly 70% are singletons. Specimen: gut tissue. The receptors shown here come from a boy aged 5-17 years with moderate ulcerative colitis. Both conserved end residues are trimmed from each CDR3. A D gene is named only where the DNA matches it firmly. Not every row has a clone size; where given, it reads once, few, many or a size class.

J: TRBJ1-2
size: -
V: TRBV9
D: -
CDR3: ASSVEDSRSGYT

J: TRBJ2-3
size: -
V: TRBV7-3
D: -
CDR3: ASSLNVGVDTQY

J: TRBJ1-1
size: -
V: TRBV2
D: -
CDR3: ASSLTTEAF

J: TRBJ1-1
size: -
V: TRBV14
D: TRBD1
CDR3: ASRLRPGQGGVSNTEAF

J: TRBJ2-1
size: -
V: TRBV5-1
D: TRBD2
CDR3: ASSAPLAGGRNEQF

J: TRBJ2-5
size: -
V: TRBV9
D: -
CDR3: ASSPGPITQETQY

J: TRBJ1-5
size: -
V: TRBV5-4
D: -
CDR3: ASSPDLGGQPQH

J: TRBJ2-7
size: -
V: TRBV4-3
D: -
CDR3: ASSQGWLGVYEQY

J: TRBJ2-1
size: -
V: TRBV2
D: -
CDR3: ASRRAEPNNEQF

J: TRBJ2-3
size: -
V: TRBV27
D: TRBD2
CDR3: ASSLAGGHTQY

J: TRBJ1-2
size: -
V: TRBV6-1
D: -
CDR3: ATVLTGIGYGYT

J: TRBJ2-1
size: -
V: TRBV5-1
D: -
CDR3: ASRGSGNEQF

J: TRBJ2-7
size: once
V: TRBV18
D: -
CDR3: ASSQVAGGHVTYEQY

J: TRBJ2-7
size: -
V: TRBV9
D: -
CDR3: ASSPTGLPNEQY

J: TRBJ2-1
size: -
V: TRBV19
D: -
CDR3: ASSIAGGHYNEQF

J: TRBJ2-7
size: few
V: TRBV10-1
D: -
CDR3: ASSEGSYEQY

J: TRBJ2-1
size: once
V: TRBV5-4
D: -
CDR3: ASSYQDEQF

J: TRBJ1-4
size: -
V: TRBV18
D: -
CDR3: ASSPREPSNEKLF

J: TRBJ2-7
size: -
V: TRBV2
D: -
CDR3: ASSEGYEQY

J: TRBJ2-5
size: -
V: TRBV29-1
D: TRBD1
CDR3: SVESGTGERTQY

J: TRBJ2-5
size: -
V: TRBV5-4
D: TRBD1
CDR3: ASSRGQGYQETQY

J: TRBJ2-2
size: -
V: TRBV7-8
D: -
CDR3: ASSSQWTGELF

J: TRBJ2-3
size: -
V: TRBV4-3
D: TRBD2
CDR3: ASSQGVAGGYTDTQY

J: TRBJ2-1
size: -
V: TRBV30
D: -
CDR3: AWSTSIHEQF

J: TRBJ1-2
size: -
V: TRBV5-4
D: -
CDR3: ASSLEGGRGYGYT

J: TRBJ1-3
size: -
V: TRBV6-1
D: -
CDR3: ASSVWGFGDNGNTIY

J: TRBJ2-7
size: -
V: TRBV7-3
D: -
CDR3: ASSSGINYEQY

J: TRBJ1-4
size: -
V: TRBV10-3
D: -
CDR3: AISESHRAGEKLF

J: TRBJ1-3
size: -
V: TRBV7-2
D: -
CDR3: ASSLVRAKNSGNTIY

J: TRBJ1-1
size: -
V: TRBV7-9
D: -
CDR3: ASSLGLSGNTEAF

J: TRBJ1-1
size: few
V: TRBV5-1
D: -
CDR3: ASRYSFGGMNTEAF

J: TRBJ1-6
size: -
V: TRBV11-2
D: -
CDR3: ASSLYFGDSLYSPLH

J: TRBJ1-4
size: -
V: TRBV5-1
D: TRBD1
CDR3: ASSPGGTGVGEKLF

J: TRBJ2-5
size: -
V: TRBV19
D: -
CDR3: ASSPRSLLGTQY

J: TRBJ1-1
size: -
V: TRBV4-2
D: TRBD1
CDR3: ASSLTGTGDPNTEAF

J: TRBJ1-3
size: once
V: TRBV5-5
D: -
CDR3: ASSLAGGNTIY

J: TRBJ2-1
size: -
V: TRBV5-1
D: -
CDR3: ASRSGETYNEQF

J: TRBJ2-7
size: -
V: TRBV7-9
D: TRBD1
CDR3: ASSLGTGWDEQY

J: TRBJ2-3
size: -
V: TRBV18
D: TRBD2
CDR3: ASSPGLAGVFYTTDTQY

J: TRBJ1-3
size: -
V: TRBV5-4
D: -
CDR3: ASSLVSGNTIY

J: TRBJ1-1
size: -
V: TRBV30
D: -
CDR3: AWSKDVTEAF

J: TRBJ1-3
size: -
V: TRBV4-2
D: -
CDR3: ASSQGEGSGNTIY

J: TRBJ1-3
size: few
V: TRBV23-1
D: -
CDR3: ASSQPSQGYHSGNTIY

J: TRBJ2-2
size: -
V: TRBV5-1
D: -
CDR3: ASSFGQSGTGELF

J: TRBJ2-2
size: -
V: TRBV9
D: TRBD1
CDR3: ASSVASGTGGIAGELF

J: TRBJ2-1
size: -
V: TRBV11-2
D: TRBD2
CDR3: ASSSIAGASHEQF

J: TRBJ2-5
size: -
V: TRBV4-3
D: -
CDR3: ASSQEGREETQY

J: TRBJ2-1
size: -
V: TRBV9
D: TRBD2
CDR3: ASSVATSGGVGEQF

J: TRBJ1-2
size: -
V: TRBV25-1
D: TRBD1
CDR3: ASSQTGAPNYGYT

J: TRBJ1-2
size: -
V: TRBV4-3
D: TRBD1
CDR3: ASSQQGTGYGYT

J: TRBJ2-5
size: -
V: TRBV4-2
D: -
CDR3: ASSQARGGQETQY

J: TRBJ2-7
size: -
V: TRBV25-1
D: -
CDR3: ASSEYSGGQY

J: TRBJ1-3
size: -
V: TRBV20-1
D: -
CDR3: SARELYTIY

J: TRBJ2-5
size: -
V: TRBV4-1
D: -
CDR3: ASSRRGTQY

J: TRBJ2-2
size: few
V: TRBV15
D: TRBD2
CDR3: ATSPGFTSGGLNTGELF